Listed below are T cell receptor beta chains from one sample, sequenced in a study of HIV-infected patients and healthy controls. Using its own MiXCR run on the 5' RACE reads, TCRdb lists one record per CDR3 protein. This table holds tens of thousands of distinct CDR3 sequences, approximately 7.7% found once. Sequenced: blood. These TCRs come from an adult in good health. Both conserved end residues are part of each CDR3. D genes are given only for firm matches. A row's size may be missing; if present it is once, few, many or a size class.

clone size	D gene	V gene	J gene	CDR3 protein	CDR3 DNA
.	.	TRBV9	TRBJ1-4	CASSVGGGGEKLFF	TGTGCCAGCAGCGTAGGAGGAGGGGGTGAAAAACTGTTTTTT
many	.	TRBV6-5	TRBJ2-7	CASSYSDLVHSLGYEQYF	TGTGCCAGCAGTTACTCGGATCTGGTACACAGTCTCGGGTACGAGCAGTACTTC
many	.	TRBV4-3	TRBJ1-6	CASSQDIGQVLDTLHF	TGCGCCAGCAGCCAAGATATCGGGCAGGTCTTGGACACCCTCCACTTT
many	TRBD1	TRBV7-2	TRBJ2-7	CASTLGQGVSYEQYF	TGTGCCAGCACCCTCGGCCAGGGGGTCTCCTACGAGCAGTACTTC
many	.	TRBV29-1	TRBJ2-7	CSVAETSGFEQYF	TGCAGCGTTGCTGAGACTAGTGGTTTCGAGCAGTACTTC
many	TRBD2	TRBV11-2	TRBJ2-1	CASSSGTNFPHNEQFF	TGTGCCAGCAGCTCGGGGACTAACTTCCCTCACAATGAGCAGTTCTTC
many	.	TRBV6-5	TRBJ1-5	CASSYSSGDQPQHF	TGTGCCAGCAGTTACTCTTCGGGAGATCAGCCCCAGCATTTT
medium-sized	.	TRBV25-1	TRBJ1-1	CASSEGHTEAFF	TGTGCCAGCAGTGAGGGCCACACTGAAGCTTTCTTT
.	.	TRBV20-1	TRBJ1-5	CSAPLGPSNQPQHF	TGCAGTGCTCCCTTGGGACCGAGTAATCAGCCCCAGCATTTT
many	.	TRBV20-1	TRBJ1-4	CSARDPDSRATNEKLFF	TGCAGTGCTAGAGATCCAGACAGCCGTGCAACTAATGAAAAACTGTTTTTT
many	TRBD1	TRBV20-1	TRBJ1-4	CSARQGAREKLFF	TGCAGTGCTAGACAGGGGGCACGAGAAAAACTGTTTTTT
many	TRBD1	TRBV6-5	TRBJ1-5	CASSTDREVNQPQHF	TGTGCCAGCAGTACCGACAGGGAGGTAAATCAGCCCCAGCATTTT
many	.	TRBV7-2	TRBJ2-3	CASSLETLDTQYF	TGTGCCAGCAGCTTAGAAACGTTAGATACGCAGTATTTT
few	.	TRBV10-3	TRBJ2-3	CAISEGPTVLDTQYF	TGTGCCATCAGTGAGGGACCGACAGTACTTGATACGCAGTATTTT
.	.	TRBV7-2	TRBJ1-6	CASSLAPAPLHF	TGTGCCAGCAGCTTGGCTCCGGCGCCCCTCCACTTT
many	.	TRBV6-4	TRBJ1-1	CASRREGLLHTEAFF	TGTGCCTCAAGGCGGGAGGGCCTGCTTCACACTGAAGCTTTCTTT
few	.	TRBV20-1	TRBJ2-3	CRGKTRSTDTQYF	TGCAGGGGGAAAACACGCAGCACAGATACGCAGTATTTT
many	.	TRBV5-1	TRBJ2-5	CASSSGVPTETQYF	TGCGCCAGCAGTTCAGGGGTCCCCACAGAGACCCAGTACTTC
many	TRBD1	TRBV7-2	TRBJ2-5	CASSPLPGGAETQYF	TGTGCCAGCAGCCCCCTCCCAGGGGGCGCGGAGACCCAGTACTTC
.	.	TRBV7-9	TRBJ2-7	CASSLGGGGEGEQYF	TGTGCCAGCAGCTTAGGTGGAGGGGGCGAGGGCGAGCAGTACTTC
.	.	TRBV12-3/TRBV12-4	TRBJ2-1	CASSLNFGNEQFF	TGTGCCAGCAGTTTAAACTTCGGGAATGAGCAGTTCTTC
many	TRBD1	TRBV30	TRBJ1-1	CAWSVQGHTEAFF	TGTGCCTGGAGTGTACAGGGGCACACTGAAGCTTTCTTT
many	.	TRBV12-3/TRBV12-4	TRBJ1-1	CASSWGGAEAFF	TGTGCCAGCAGTTGGGGGGGCGCGGAAGCTTTCTTT
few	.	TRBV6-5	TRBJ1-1	CASSYSYGTEAFF	TGTGCCAGCAGTTACTCATACGGGACTGAAGCTTTCTTT
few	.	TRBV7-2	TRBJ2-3	CASSLVGGSTDTQYF	TGTGCCAGCAGCTTAGTGGGTGGCAGCACAGATACGCAGTATTTT
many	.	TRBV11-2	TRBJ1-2	CASSLGGTAYGYTF	TGTGCCAGCAGCTTAGGAGGGACGGCCTATGGCTACACCTTC
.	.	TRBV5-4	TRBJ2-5	CASSRGGETQYF	TGTGCCAGCAGCCGTGGGGGGGAGACCCAGTACTTC
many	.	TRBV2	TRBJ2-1	CASRPPRPVEFF	TGTGCCAGCAGACCACCCCGGCCCGTGGAGTTCTTC
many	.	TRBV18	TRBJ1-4	CASSPPSQTAFEKLFF	TGTGCCAGCTCACCACCGTCACAAACAGCCTTTGAAAAACTGTTTTTT
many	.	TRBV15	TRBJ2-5	CATSRIRDNPRETQYF	TGTGCCACCAGCAGAATCCGGGACAACCCGCGGGAGACCCAGTACTTC
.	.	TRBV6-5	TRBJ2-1	CASRPLQGFLDNEQFF	TGTGCCAGCAGACCACTCCAGGGCTTTCTCGATAATGAGCAGTTCTTC
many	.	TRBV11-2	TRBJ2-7	CASASGTDVREQYF	TGTGCCAGCGCTTCCGGGACCGATGTACGGGAGCAGTACTTC
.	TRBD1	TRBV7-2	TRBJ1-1	CASSIGGSVTEAFF	TGTGCCAGCAGCATAGGGGGCTCGGTCACTGAAGCTTTCTTT
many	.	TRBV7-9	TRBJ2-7	CASSLGTGQYF	TGTGCCAGCAGCTTAGGGACGGGGCAGTACTTC
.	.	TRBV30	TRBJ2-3	CAWNLGADTQYF	TGTGCCTGGAATTTGGGGGCAGATACGCAGTATTTT
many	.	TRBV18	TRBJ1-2	CASSPLRDNYGYTF	TGTGCCAGCTCACCATTGAGGGATAACTATGGCTACACCTTC
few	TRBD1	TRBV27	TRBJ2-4	CASSPMTGFITKNIQYF	TGTGCCAGCAGTCCGATGACAGGGTTTATTACCAAAAACATTCAGTACTTC
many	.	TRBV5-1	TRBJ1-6	CASSLDVSGDRSPLHF	TGCGCCAGCAGCTTGGATGTTTCGGGGGATAGGTCACCCCTCCACTTT
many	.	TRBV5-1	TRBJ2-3	CASSLRGHSTDTQYF	TGCGCCAGCAGCCTGCGGGGGCATAGCACAGATACGCAGTATTTT
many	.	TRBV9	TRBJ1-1	CASSPRGGSNQATEAFF	TGTGCCAGCAGCCCGAGAGGGGGGTCCAATCAAGCCACTGAAGCTTTCTTT
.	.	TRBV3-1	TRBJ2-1	CASSQGAGSYNEQFF	TGTGCCAGCAGCCAGGGGGCCGGATCCTACAATGAGCAGTTCTTC
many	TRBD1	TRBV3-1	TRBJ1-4	CASSQVQGAEKLFF	TGTGCCAGCAGCCAAGTTCAGGGGGCTGAAAAACTGTTTTTT
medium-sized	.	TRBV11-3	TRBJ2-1	CASSSSGIVDNEQFF	TGTGCCAGCAGCTCATCAGGGATAGTAGACAATGAGCAGTTCTTC
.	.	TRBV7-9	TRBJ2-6	CASSVYSGANVLTF	TGTGCCAGCAGCGTATACTCTGGGGCCAACGTCCTGACTTTC
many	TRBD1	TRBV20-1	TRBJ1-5	CSVRTGRQPQHF	TGCAGTGTTCGGACAGGGCGGCAGCCCCAGCATTTT
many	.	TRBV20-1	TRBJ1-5	CSANPGPISNQPQHF	TGCAGTGCCAACCCGGGACCCATTAGCAATCAGCCCCAGCATTTT
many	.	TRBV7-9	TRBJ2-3	CASSFLWERRADTQYF	TGTGCCAGCAGCTTCCTTTGGGAGCGGAGAGCAGATACGCAGTATTTT
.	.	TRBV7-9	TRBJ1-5	CASSLVGGSDQPQHF	TGTGCCAGCAGCTTAGTCGGGGGTTCGGATCAGCCCCAGCATTTT
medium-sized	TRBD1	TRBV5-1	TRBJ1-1	CASSVTGAKREEFFF	TGCGCCAGCAGCGTGACAGGGGCGAAAAGGGAAGAGTTTTTCTTT
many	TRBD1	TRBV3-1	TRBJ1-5	CASSLSLTGYSNQPQHF	TGTGCCAGCAGCCTCTCATTGACAGGGTATAGCAATCAGCCCCAGCATTTT
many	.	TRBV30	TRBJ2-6	CAWSSGISGANVLTF	TGTGCCTGGAGTTCAGGGATATCTGGGGCCAACGTCCTGACTTTC